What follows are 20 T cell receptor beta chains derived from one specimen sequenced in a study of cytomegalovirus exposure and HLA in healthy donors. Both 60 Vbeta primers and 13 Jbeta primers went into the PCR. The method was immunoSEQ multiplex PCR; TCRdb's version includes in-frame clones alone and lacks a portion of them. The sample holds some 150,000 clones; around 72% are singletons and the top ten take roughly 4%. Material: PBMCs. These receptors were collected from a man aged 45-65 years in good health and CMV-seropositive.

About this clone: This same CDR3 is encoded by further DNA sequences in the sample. CDR3 nucleotide sequence: TGTGCCAGCAGTTACTCGTCGGGAGGGCCATTGCAGTACTTC. Its protein product is CASSYSSGGPLQYF. V and J are TRBV6-7 and TRBJ2-7; TRBD2 aligns across 8 bases. TRBV6-7 belongs to the ORF category, with a function that is uncertain. The CDR3 sequence is 14 residues long. The ends lost 0 bases at V and 9 bases at J; junction bases unmatched: 7.

CDR3 nucleotide sequence: TGTGCCAGCAGTTTCGGGACAGGGGGGAGGATTCGTCGTGAGCAGTACTTC. Encoded protein: CASSFGTGGRIRREQYF. J is TRBJ2-7 and V is TRBV27, with TRBD1 matching over 11 bases. Germline lookup yields CDR1 MNHEY and CDR2 SMNVEV (reference sequence). The CDR3 consists of 17 residues. V was pared by 3 bases and J by 7 bases, with 14 bases of the junction left unmatched.

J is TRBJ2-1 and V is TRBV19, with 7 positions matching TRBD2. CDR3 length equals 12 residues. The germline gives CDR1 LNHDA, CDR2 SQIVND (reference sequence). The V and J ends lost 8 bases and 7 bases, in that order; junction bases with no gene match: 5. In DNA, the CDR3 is TGTGCCAGTGGACTAGGCCGAAATGAGCAGTTCTTC. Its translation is CASGLGRNEQFF.

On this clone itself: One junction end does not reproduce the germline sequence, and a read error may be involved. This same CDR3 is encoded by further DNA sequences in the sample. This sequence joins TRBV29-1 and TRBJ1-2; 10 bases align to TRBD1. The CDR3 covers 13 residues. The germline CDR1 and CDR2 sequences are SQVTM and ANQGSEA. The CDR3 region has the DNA TGCAGCGTGGGGACAGGGGAGGCCTATGGCTATACCTTC. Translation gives CSVGTGEAYGYTF.

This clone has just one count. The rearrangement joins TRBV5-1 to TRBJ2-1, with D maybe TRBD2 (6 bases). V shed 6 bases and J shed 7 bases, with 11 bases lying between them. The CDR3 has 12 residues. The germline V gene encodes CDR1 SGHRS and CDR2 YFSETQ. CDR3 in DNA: TGCGCCAGCAACGGGGGTCAGAATGAGCAGTTCTTC. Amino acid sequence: CASNGGQNEQFF.

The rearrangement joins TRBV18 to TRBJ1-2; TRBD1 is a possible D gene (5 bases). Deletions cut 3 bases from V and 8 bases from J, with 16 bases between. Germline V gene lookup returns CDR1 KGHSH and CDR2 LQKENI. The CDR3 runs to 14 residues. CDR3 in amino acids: CASSPPGKQSGYTF. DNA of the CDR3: TGTGCCAGCTCACCCCCAGGGAAGCAGAGCGGCTACACCTTC.

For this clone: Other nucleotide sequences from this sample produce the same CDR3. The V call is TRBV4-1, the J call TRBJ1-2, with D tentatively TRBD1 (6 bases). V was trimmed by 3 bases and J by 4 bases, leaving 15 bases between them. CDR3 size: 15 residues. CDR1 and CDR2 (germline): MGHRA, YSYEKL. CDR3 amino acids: CASSQIGQGSYGYTF. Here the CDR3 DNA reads TGCGCCAGCAGCCAGATAGGGCAGGGGTCCTATGGCTACACCTTC.

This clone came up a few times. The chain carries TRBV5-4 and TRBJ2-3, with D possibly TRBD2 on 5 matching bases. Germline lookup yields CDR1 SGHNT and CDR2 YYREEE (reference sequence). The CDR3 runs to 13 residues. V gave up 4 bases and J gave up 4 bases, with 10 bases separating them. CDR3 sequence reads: CASSRRGSDTQYF. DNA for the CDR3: TGTGCCAGCAGCCGCCGGGGATCAGATACGCAGTATTTT.

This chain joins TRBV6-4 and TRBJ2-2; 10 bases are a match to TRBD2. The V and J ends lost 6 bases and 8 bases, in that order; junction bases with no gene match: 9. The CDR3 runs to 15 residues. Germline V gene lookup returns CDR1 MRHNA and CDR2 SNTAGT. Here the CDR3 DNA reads TGTGCCAGCAGCCCCAGCGGGGGGGCGTCAGGGGAGCTGTTTTTT. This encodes CASSPSGGASGELFF.

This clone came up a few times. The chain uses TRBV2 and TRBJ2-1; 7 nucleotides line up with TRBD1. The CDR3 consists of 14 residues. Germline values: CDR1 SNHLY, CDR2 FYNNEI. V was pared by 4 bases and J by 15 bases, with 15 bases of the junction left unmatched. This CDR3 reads CASSGASDRAESFF. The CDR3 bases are TGTGCCAGCAGTGGGGCCTCCGACAGGGCTGAGTCGTTCTTC. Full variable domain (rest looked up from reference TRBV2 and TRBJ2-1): EPEVTQTPSHQVTQMGQEVILRCVPISNHLYFYWYRQILGQKVEFLVSFYNNEISEKSEIFDDQFSVERPDGSNFTLKIRSTKLEDSAMYFCASSGASDRAESFFGPGTRLTVL.

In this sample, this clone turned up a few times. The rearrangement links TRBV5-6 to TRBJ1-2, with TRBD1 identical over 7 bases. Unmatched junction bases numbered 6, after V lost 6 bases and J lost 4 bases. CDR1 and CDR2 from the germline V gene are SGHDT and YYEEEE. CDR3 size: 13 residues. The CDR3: CASNRGDGYGYTF. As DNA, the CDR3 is TGTGCCAGCAACAGGGGTGACGGCTATGGCTACACCTTC.

CDR3 protein: CASSPPRQGVAGELFF. The CDR3 DNA reads TGTGCCAGCAGCCCACCCCGGCAGGGGGTTGCCGGGGAGCTGTTTTTT. The V call is TRBV7-9, the J call TRBJ2-2; 7 bases are a match to TRBD1. The CDR3 totals 16 residues. Germline loops: CDR1 SEHNR, CDR2 FQNEAQ (reference sequence). J gave up 6 bases and V 5 bases, and 12 bases lay outside the gene matches.

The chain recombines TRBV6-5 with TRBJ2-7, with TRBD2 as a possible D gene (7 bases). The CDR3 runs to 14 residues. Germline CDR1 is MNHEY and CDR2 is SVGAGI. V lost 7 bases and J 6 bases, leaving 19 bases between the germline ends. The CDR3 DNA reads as TGTGCCAGCAATAGGGGGGGAAGTCTTGGCGAGCAGTACTTC. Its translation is CASNRGGSLGEQYF.

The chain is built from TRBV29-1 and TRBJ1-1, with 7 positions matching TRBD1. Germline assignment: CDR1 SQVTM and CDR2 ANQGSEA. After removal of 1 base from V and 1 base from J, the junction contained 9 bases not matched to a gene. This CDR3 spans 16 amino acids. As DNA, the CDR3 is TGCAGCGTTGAAGGGCGGGACAGCTTCAAGAACACTGAAGCTTTCTTT. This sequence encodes CSVEGRDSFKNTEAFF.

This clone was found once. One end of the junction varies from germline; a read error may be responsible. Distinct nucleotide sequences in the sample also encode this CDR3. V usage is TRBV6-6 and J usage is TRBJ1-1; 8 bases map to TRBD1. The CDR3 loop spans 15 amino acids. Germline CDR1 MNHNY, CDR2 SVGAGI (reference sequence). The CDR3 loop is CASSYSQGADTEAFF. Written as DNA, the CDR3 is TGTGCCAGCAGTTACTCTCAGGGGGCGGACACTGAAGCCTTCTTT.

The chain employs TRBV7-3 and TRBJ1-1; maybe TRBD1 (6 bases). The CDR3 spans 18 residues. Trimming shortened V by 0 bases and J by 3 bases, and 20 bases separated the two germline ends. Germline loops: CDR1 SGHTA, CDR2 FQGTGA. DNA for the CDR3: TGTGCCAGCAGCTTAACGTTTCAGGGGCTGGGTTTGGACACTGAAGCTTTCTTT. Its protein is CASSLTFQGLGLDTEAFF.

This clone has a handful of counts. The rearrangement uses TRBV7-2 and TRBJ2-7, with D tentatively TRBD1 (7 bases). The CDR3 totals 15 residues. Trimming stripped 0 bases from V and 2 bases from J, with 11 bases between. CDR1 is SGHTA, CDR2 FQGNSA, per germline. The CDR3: CASSLAGGQTYEQYF. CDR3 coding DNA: TGTGCCAGCAGCTTAGCGGGGGGACAGACCTACGAGCAGTACTTC.

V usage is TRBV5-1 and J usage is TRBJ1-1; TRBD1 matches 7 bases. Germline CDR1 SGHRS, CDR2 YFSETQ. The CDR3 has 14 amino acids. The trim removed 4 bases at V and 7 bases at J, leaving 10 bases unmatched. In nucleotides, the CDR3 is TGCGCCAGCAGCGTTTACCGGGACAGCTATGAAGCTTTCTTT. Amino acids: CASSVYRDSYEAFF.

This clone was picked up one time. CDR3 region: CASSPKRSGPEAFF. Here the CDR3 DNA reads TGTGCCAGCAGCCCGAAGCGGTCAGGACCTGAAGCTTTCTTT. The chain combines TRBV5-4 with TRBJ1-1; D remains ambiguous. The CDR3 length is 14 residues. The germline V gene encodes CDR1 SGHNT and CDR2 YYREEE (reference sequence). Trimming left V 4 bases short and J 6 bases short, with 16 bases between.

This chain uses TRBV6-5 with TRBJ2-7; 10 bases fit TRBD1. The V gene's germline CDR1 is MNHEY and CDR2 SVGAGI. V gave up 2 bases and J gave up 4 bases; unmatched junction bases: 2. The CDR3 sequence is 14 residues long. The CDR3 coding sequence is TGTGCCAGCAGTTACAGGGACAGGGGTTACGAGCAGTACTTC. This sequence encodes CASSYRDRGYEQYF.